This is a list of T cell receptor beta chains from one sample in a study of cytomegalovirus exposure and HLA in healthy donors. Here immunoSEQ multiplex PCR was the method, and the copy in TCRdb shows in-frame clones only, minus some. The profile shows fewer than 150,000 clones, over 80% of them singletons. The sample consisted of PBMCs. The receptors derive from a female donor in good health and CMV-seronegative. Both conserved end residues are part of each CDR3. The D gene is left open where the match is weak.

TRBD2 TRBJ2-5 TRBV28 CASSRTSGGETQYF
TRBD1 TRBJ2-4 TRBV9 CASSFRGPGIQYF
- TRBJ1-1 TRBV4-1 CASSQDRGLNTEAFF
TRBD2 TRBJ2-3 TRBV2 CASRPSGARTDTQYF
- TRBJ2-5 TRBV7-9 CASSVPRDF
TRBD2 TRBJ2-3 TRBV7-2 CASSLEGNSGRALEGTQYF
- TRBJ2-3 TRBV4-1 CASSQEGRDPDTQYF
- TRBJ1-3 TRBV27 CASSLTNSGNTIYF
TRBD1 TRBJ1-1 TRBV28 CASSPRDRGLNTEAFF
TRBD1 TRBJ1-5 TRBV27 CASSRGQYSNQPQHF
- TRBJ1-1 TRBV10-3 CAISPGQTVMNTEAFF
TRBD2 TRBJ2-5 TRBV6-6 CASSFRRGGETQYF
- TRBJ2-4 TRBV2 CASKSGLPQDIQYF
- TRBJ1-4 TRBV6-1 CASGPRAEKLFF
- - TRBV6-5 CASSYYGGRGYEQYF
TRBD1 TRBJ1-2 TRBV6-6 CASSNPTGINYGYTF
- TRBJ2-2 TRBV7-9 CASSSKGRQVPNTGELFF
TRBD1 TRBJ2-1 TRBV5-6 CASKPPGQYNEQFF
- TRBJ1-2 TRBV5-6 CASSTMTENYGYTF
TRBD1 TRBJ2-2 TRBV18 CASSVGQSNTGELFF
- TRBJ1-6 TRBV6-1 CASSVPGINSPLHF